This TCR beta chain came from a study of T cell responses to AZD1222 COVID-19 vaccine. Study in general: It was second doses at about 4 or about 12 weeks that were pooled. Study-level findings and limits: Researchers took repertoire samples only after the peak T cell response had come.

The CDR3 covers 15 residues. V dropped 3 bases and J dropped 8 bases, with 17 bases sitting between them. Germline assignment: CDR1 MDHEN and CDR2 SYDVKM. Turning to this clone: No antigen is known for it.

Clones were sequenced by immunoSEQ multiplex PCR, and TCRdb holds only the in-frame ones, with some missing. The top ten hold under 1.5% of the sample, which has 150,000 or so clones, 90% to 95% seen once. The TCR originated in an adult in good health. This rearrangement joins TRBV28 to TRBJ2-1; the D call may be TRBD1 or TRBD2 (5 bases each). The sequences come from peripheral blood, collected on day 0 of AZD1222 vaccination. CDR3 bases: TGTGCCAGCAGTTTTCCCGGGGCCCCTTCGGATGAGCAGTTCTTC. It yields the protein CASSFPGAPSDEQFF.